This TCR beta chain was recovered during a study of lymphopenia after photon versus proton radiotherapy. Study-level points and caveats: Post-nadir diversity loss with photons came from oligoclonal expansion, particularly CD8+ Temra cells.

Sequencing used immunoSEQ multiplex PCR; TCRdb keeps in-frame clones, though not all of them. The table includes 65,000 to 90,000 clones, roughly 90% detected once. This clone was detected once. The antigen remains unidentified. This receptor was taken from a woman aged 40 to 50 with cholangiocarcinoma. The specimen comprised peripheral blood, sampled from a patient treated with photon-based radiotherapy.

The CDR3 bases are TGTGCCAGTAGTATAGCAGGAGGGCTTGGCGAGCAGTACTTC. This gives the protein CASSIAGGLGEQYF. This chain links TRBV19 with TRBJ2-7; weak D call: TRBD2 (6 bases). This CDR3 region has 14 residues. The V end was cut by 1 base, the J end by 6 bases, with 13 bases between. Germline V gene data show CDR1 as LNHDA and CDR2 as SQIVND (reference sequence).